These T cell receptor beta chains were read from a single sample in a study of cytomegalovirus exposure and HLA in healthy donors. The protocol was immunoSEQ multiplex PCR, while the TCRdb copy is restricted to in-frame clones and leaves out a portion. The table shows under 150,000 clones, with 78% occurring only once. The sequencing input was PBMCs. Receptors were obtained from a woman between 35 and 50 years old in good health and CMV-seropositive. Each CDR3 is given with its conserved first and last residue. The D gene is left open where the match is weak. Clone sizes are given selectively: once, few, many, or a class where the clone is expanded.

clone size: .
V gene: TRBV28
D gene: TRBD1
J gene: TRBJ1-5
CDR3 DNA: TGTGCCTCGCGACAGGGCACGGGTCAGCCCCAGCATTTT
CDR3 protein: CASRQGTGQPQHF

clone size: few
V gene: TRBV5-6
D gene: .
J gene: TRBJ2-7
CDR3 DNA: TGTGCCAGCAGCTTGTCTTCGGGTTACGAGCAGTACTTC
CDR3 protein: CASSLSSGYEQYF

clone size: .
V gene: TRBV2
D gene: TRBD1
J gene: TRBJ1-2
CDR3 DNA: TGTGCCAGCAGTGAAACAGGGGATGGCTACACCTTC
CDR3 protein: CASSETGDGYTF

clone size: .
V gene: TRBV5-1
D gene: TRBD1
J gene: TRBJ2-5
CDR3 DNA: TGCGCCAGCAGCGAACAGGGGAGAGAGACCCAGTACTTC
CDR3 protein: CASSEQGRETQYF

clone size: .
V gene: TRBV5-6
D gene: TRBD2
J gene: TRBJ2-5
CDR3 DNA: TGTGCCAGCAGGGCCCTACTAGCGGGAGTGCAGGAGACCCAGTACTTC
CDR3 protein: CASRALLAGVQETQYF

clone size: .
V gene: TRBV4-2
D gene: TRBD2
J gene: TRBJ2-3
CDR3 DNA: TGTGCCAGCAGCCAAGATGTAGCCGGACTAGCGGGAGAAACAGATACGCAGTATTTT
CDR3 protein: CASSQDVAGLAGETDTQYF

clone size: few
V gene: TRBV7-9
D gene: .
J gene: TRBJ1-4
CDR3 DNA: TGTGCCAGCAGCTTAGCCGAGGCTAATGAAAAACTGTTTTTT
CDR3 protein: CASSLAEANEKLFF

clone size: .
V gene: TRBV9
D gene: TRBD1
J gene: TRBJ2-3
CDR3 DNA: TGTGCCAGCAGCGCGGGGACAGGCTCATATACGCAGTATTTT
CDR3 protein: CASSAGTGSYTQYF

clone size: .
V gene: TRBV19
D gene: .
J gene: TRBJ2-7
CDR3 DNA: TGTGCCAGTAGTAGGGGCAGGGGAAGCGAGCAGTACTTC
CDR3 protein: CASSRGRGSEQYF

clone size: .
V gene: TRBV2
D gene: .
J gene: TRBJ1-1
CDR3 DNA: TGTGCCAGCCGGGAGGAGGGCGGGGGCACTGAAGCTTTCTTT
CDR3 protein: CASREEGGGTEAFF

clone size: .
V gene: TRBV9
D gene: .
J gene: TRBJ1-2
CDR3 DNA: TGTGCCAGCAGCTTCAGACAGGACAGCCATCCCACCTTC
CDR3 protein: CASSFRQDSHPTF

clone size: .
V gene: TRBV4-1
D gene: TRBD2
J gene: TRBJ2-2
CDR3 DNA: TGCGCCAGCAGTCTAGCGGGCGCGAACACCGGGGAGCTGTTTTTT
CDR3 protein: CASSLAGANTGELFF

clone size: once
V gene: TRBV7-6
D gene: TRBD1
J gene: TRBJ2-1
CDR3 DNA: TGTGCCAGCAGCAAGGGACAGGGAATCTACAATGAGCAGTTCTTC
CDR3 protein: CASSKGQGIYNEQFF

clone size: few
V gene: TRBV4-1
D gene: .
J gene: TRBJ1-5
CDR3 DNA: TGCGCCAGCAGCCGAACCGGGGACAATCAGCCCCAGCATTTT
CDR3 protein: CASSRTGDNQPQHF

clone size: few
V gene: TRBV5-1
D gene: .
J gene: TRBJ2-1
CDR3 DNA: TGCGCCAGCAGTACTCTAGGAAGCGGTAATGAGCAGTTCTTC
CDR3 protein: CASSTLGSGNEQFF

clone size: .
V gene: TRBV7-2
D gene: .
J gene: TRBJ2-7
CDR3 DNA: TGTGCCAGCAGCTTAGACAGGGTGACGAGGGAGCAGTACTTC
CDR3 protein: CASSLDRVTREQYF

clone size: .
V gene: TRBV18
D gene: .
J gene: TRBJ1-2
CDR3 DNA: TGTGCCAGCTCACCAATGGAGGCAGGATTGAGTAACTATGGCTACACCTTC
CDR3 protein: CASSPMEAGLSNYGYTF

clone size: .
V gene: TRBV19
D gene: TRBD1
J gene: TRBJ2-4
CDR3 DNA: TGTGCCAGTAGTACCCGACAGGGTAATAGAAACATTCAGTACTTC
CDR3 protein: CASSTRQGNRNIQYF

clone size: .
V gene: TRBV19
D gene: .
J gene: TRBJ1-1
CDR3 DNA: TGTGCCAGTAGTTTCCTCTCGACAGCACTGAACACTGAAGCTTTCTTT
CDR3 protein: CASSFLSTALNTEAFF

clone size: .
V gene: TRBV11-2
D gene: .
J gene: TRBJ1-1
CDR3 DNA: TGTGCCAGCAGCTACGACCCCGCGAGGGAAGCTTTCTTT
CDR3 protein: CASSYDPAREAFF

clone size: .
V gene: TRBV19
D gene: TRBD1
J gene: TRBJ1-3
CDR3 DNA: TGTGCCAGTAGACGTTCAGGGGGCAGTCCTGGAAACACCATATATTTT
CDR3 protein: CASRRSGGSPGNTIYF

clone size: .
V gene: TRBV28
D gene: TRBD2
J gene: TRBJ2-1
CDR3 DNA: TGTGCCAGCAGCCCGGGACTAGCGGGAGGGTTAGTAAGGAATGAGCAGTTCTTC
CDR3 protein: CASSPGLAGGLVRNEQFF

clone size: .
V gene: TRBV11-2
D gene: TRBD1
J gene: TRBJ2-7
CDR3 DNA: TGTGCCAGCAGCCTTCAACAGGGGGCGAGGGAGCAGTACTTC
CDR3 protein: CASSLQQGAREQYF

clone size: few
V gene: TRBV19
D gene: TRBD1
J gene: TRBJ1-2
CDR3 DNA: TGTGCCAGTAGTAGAACCCAGCGGACAGGGGCTGGCTACACCTTC
CDR3 protein: CASSRTQRTGAGYTF

clone size: .
V gene: TRBV7-2
D gene: .
J gene: TRBJ1-2
CDR3 DNA: TGTGCCAGCAGCTTAAGAGAAGACTATGGCTACACCTTC
CDR3 protein: CASSLREDYGYTF

clone size: .
V gene: TRBV28
D gene: .
J gene: TRBJ2-7
CDR3 DNA: TGTGCCAGCAGGGATGCCTCTAGCCACGAGCAGTACTTC
CDR3 protein: CASRDASSHEQYF

clone size: once
V gene: TRBV7-2
D gene: .
J gene: TRBJ2-3
CDR3 DNA: TGTGCCAGCAGCGCCTCATACGGCCAGGGAAGCACAGATACGCAGTATTTT
CDR3 protein: CASSASYGQGSTDTQYF

clone size: .
V gene: TRBV7-9
D gene: .
J gene: TRBJ1-1
CDR3 DNA: TGTGCCAGCAGCCATGTGCGGGTCCCCACTGAAGCTTTCTTT
CDR3 protein: CASSHVRVPTEAFF

clone size: .
V gene: TRBV7-9
D gene: TRBD2
J gene: TRBJ2-4
CDR3 DNA: TGTGCCAGCAGCTTAGTGGGACTAGCGAAAAACATTCAGTACTTC
CDR3 protein: CASSLVGLAKNIQYF

clone size: .
V gene: TRBV28
D gene: TRBD1
J gene: TRBJ2-5
CDR3 DNA: TGTGCCAGCAGTTCTCCCGACAGGGAAGAGACCCAGTACTTC
CDR3 protein: CASSSPDREETQYF

clone size: .
V gene: TRBV10-3
D gene: TRBD1
J gene: TRBJ1-1
CDR3 DNA: TGTGCCATCAGTGGACAGGGACACGCTTTCTTT
CDR3 protein: CAISGQGHAFF

clone size: .
V gene: TRBV5-1
D gene: TRBD1
J gene: TRBJ1-1
CDR3 DNA: TGCGCCAGCAGCTTGACAGGGGTCCAGAACACTGAAGCTTTCTTT
CDR3 protein: CASSLTGVQNTEAFF

clone size: .
V gene: TRBV29-1
D gene: TRBD2
J gene: TRBJ2-1
CDR3 DNA: TGCAGCGCCGGGGGGATATACAATGAGCAGTTCTTC
CDR3 protein: CSAGGIYNEQFF

clone size: .
V gene: TRBV5-1
D gene: .
J gene: TRBJ2-5
CDR3 DNA: TGCGCCAGCAGCAGCTCAGGGAACCCGGGAGAGACCCAGTACTTC
CDR3 protein: CASSSSGNPGETQYF

clone size: .
V gene: TRBV9
D gene: TRBD1
J gene: TRBJ2-3
CDR3 DNA: TGTGCCAGCAGCCCTCGACAGGGTAGCACAGATACGCAGTATTTT
CDR3 protein: CASSPRQGSTDTQYF

clone size: .
V gene: TRBV28
D gene: .
J gene: TRBJ2-1
CDR3 DNA: TGTGCCAGCAACCTTTCGGGAGTGGGCAGGAATGAGCAGTTCTTC
CDR3 protein: CASNLSGVGRNEQFF

clone size: few
V gene: TRBV11-3
D gene: .
J gene: TRBJ2-7
CDR3 DNA: TGTGCCAGCAGCTCCCAGGGATTCTCCTACGAGCAGTACTTC
CDR3 protein: CASSSQGFSYEQYF

clone size: .
V gene: TRBV5-4
D gene: TRBD1
J gene: TRBJ2-7
CDR3 DNA: TGTGCCAGCAGCCCCTGGACAGGGAAAAGGGGATACGAGCAGTACTTC
CDR3 protein: CASSPWTGKRGYEQYF

clone size: .
V gene: TRBV6-6
D gene: TRBD2
J gene: TRBJ2-7
CDR3 DNA: TGTGCCAGCAGCCCTCGGGTAGCGGGAAGCTACGAGCAGTACTTC
CDR3 protein: CASSPRVAGSYEQYF

clone size: .
V gene: TRBV5-1
D gene: TRBD2
J gene: TRBJ2-5
CDR3 DNA: TGCGCCAGCAGCTTTACAGGCTGGGGGGGAGAGCAGTACTTC
CDR3 protein: CASSFTGWGGEQYF

clone size: .
V gene: TRBV6-1
D gene: .
J gene: TRBJ1-1
CDR3 DNA: TGTGCCAGCAGCATCAGCCAAGGAGGGACTGAAGCTTTCTTT
CDR3 protein: CASSISQGGTEAFF

clone size: .
V gene: TRBV7-9
D gene: .
J gene: TRBJ1-5
CDR3 DNA: TGTGCCAGCAGCTTAGAAACAGAGACAGATAGCAATCAGCCCCAGCATTTT
CDR3 protein: CASSLETETDSNQPQHF

clone size: .
V gene: TRBV19
D gene: TRBD2
J gene: TRBJ2-5
CDR3 DNA: TGTGCCAGTAGTATGGGGAGGAGTAGCGGGAGTGAGACCCAGTACTTC
CDR3 protein: CASSMGRSSGSETQYF

clone size: .
V gene: TRBV6-1
D gene: TRBD1
J gene: TRBJ1-5
CDR3 DNA: TGTGCCAGCAGTGGAAGGGACAGGGCTGACCAGCCCCAGCATTTT
CDR3 protein: CASSGRDRADQPQHF

clone size: .
V gene: TRBV7-6
D gene: .
J gene: TRBJ1-1
CDR3 DNA: TGTGCCAGCAGCCCCAGGGGCATGAACACTGAAGCTTTCTTT
CDR3 protein: CASSPRGMNTEAFF

clone size: few
V gene: TRBV10-3
D gene: TRBD1
J gene: TRBJ2-7
CDR3 DNA: TGTGCCAGCAGAATACAGGGGTCCCACGAGCAGTACTTC
CDR3 protein: CASRIQGSHEQYF

clone size: .
V gene: TRBV5-6
D gene: TRBD2
J gene: TRBJ2-2
CDR3 DNA: TGTGCCAGCAGCTTGGCGGGAGGGTCCGGGGAGCTGTTTTTT
CDR3 protein: CASSLAGGSGELFF

clone size: .
V gene: TRBV10-3
D gene: .
J gene: TRBJ2-2
CDR3 DNA: TGTGCCATCAGTGAGTTGAGACTCAACACCGGGGAGCTGTTTTTT
CDR3 protein: CAISELRLNTGELFF

clone size: .
V gene: TRBV5-5
D gene: .
J gene: TRBJ1-2
CDR3 DNA: TGTGCCAGCAGACAGGCCCTTTTCGGAAATGGCTACACCTTC
CDR3 protein: CASRQALFGNGYTF

clone size: few
V gene: TRBV7-9
D gene: TRBD2
J gene: TRBJ2-2
CDR3 DNA: TGTGCCAGCAGCTCTGGGACTAGCGGGGGCTCCACCGGGGAGCTGTTTTTT
CDR3 protein: CASSSGTSGGSTGELFF

clone size: .
V gene: TRBV11-1
D gene: .
J gene: TRBJ1-1
CDR3 DNA: TGTGCCAGCAGCTTAGGGGGGGAATGGAACACTGAAGCTTTCTTT
CDR3 protein: CASSLGGEWNTEAFF

clone size: .
V gene: TRBV4-1
D gene: .
J gene: TRBJ1-1
CDR3 DNA: TGCGCCAGCAGCCAAAGTGAGGTGAACACTGAAGCTTTCTTT
CDR3 protein: CASSQSEVNTEAFF

clone size: .
V gene: TRBV19
D gene: TRBD2
J gene: TRBJ2-1
CDR3 DNA: TGTGCCAGTAGGGGGACTAGCGGCTCCTACAATGAGCAGTTCTTC
CDR3 protein: CASRGTSGSYNEQFF

clone size: .
V gene: TRBV5-1
D gene: TRBD2
J gene: TRBJ2-1
CDR3 DNA: TGCGCCAGCAAGGAGCGGGAGAGCTCCTACAATGAGCAGTTCTTC
CDR3 protein: CASKERESSYNEQFF

clone size: .
V gene: TRBV28
D gene: .
J gene: TRBJ1-2
CDR3 DNA: TGTGCCAGCGGCCTTGGGCAGGACTATGGCTACACCTTC
CDR3 protein: CASGLGQDYGYTF

clone size: .
V gene: TRBV7-2
D gene: .
J gene: TRBJ1-1
CDR3 DNA: TGTGCCAGCAGCTTAGACAGGAACACTGAAGCTTTCTTT
CDR3 protein: CASSLDRNTEAFF

clone size: .
V gene: TRBV18
D gene: TRBD1
J gene: TRBJ1-3
CDR3 DNA: TGTGCCAGCTCACGAGGGACAGATTCTGGAAACACCATATATTTT
CDR3 protein: CASSRGTDSGNTIYF

clone size: .
V gene: TRBV18
D gene: TRBD1
J gene: TRBJ2-1
CDR3 DNA: TGTGCCAGCTCACCACTCACAGGGGAGAATGAGCAGTTCTTC
CDR3 protein: CASSPLTGENEQFF

clone size: .
V gene: TRBV5-1
D gene: .
J gene: TRBJ1-2
CDR3 DNA: TGCGCCAGCAGCTTGACGGGGGAGGACTATGGCTACACCTTC
CDR3 protein: CASSLTGEDYGYTF

clone size: .
V gene: TRBV6-1
D gene: .
J gene: TRBJ1-2
CDR3 DNA: TGTGCCAGCAGTGAAGAGGCAGGGGACTATGGCTACACCTTC
CDR3 protein: CASSEEAGDYGYTF